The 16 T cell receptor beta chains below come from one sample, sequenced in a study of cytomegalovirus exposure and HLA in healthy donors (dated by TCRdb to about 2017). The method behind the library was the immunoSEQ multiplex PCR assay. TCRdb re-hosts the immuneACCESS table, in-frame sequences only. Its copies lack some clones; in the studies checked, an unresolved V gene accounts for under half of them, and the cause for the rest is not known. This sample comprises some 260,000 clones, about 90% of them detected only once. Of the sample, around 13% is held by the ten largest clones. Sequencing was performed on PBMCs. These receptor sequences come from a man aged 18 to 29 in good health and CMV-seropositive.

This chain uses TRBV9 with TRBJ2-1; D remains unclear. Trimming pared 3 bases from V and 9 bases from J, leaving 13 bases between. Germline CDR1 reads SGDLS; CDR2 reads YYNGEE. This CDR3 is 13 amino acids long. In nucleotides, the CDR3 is TGTGCCAGCAGCGCCTCCCGACTTGGTGAGCAGTTCTTC. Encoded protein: CASSASRLGEQFF.

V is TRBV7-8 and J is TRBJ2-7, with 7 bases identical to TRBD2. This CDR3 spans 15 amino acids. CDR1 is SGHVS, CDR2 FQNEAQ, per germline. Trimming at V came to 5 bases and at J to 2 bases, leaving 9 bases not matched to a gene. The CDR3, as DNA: TGTGCCAGCAGCCTAATGGGACTAAAACCCTACGAGCAGTACTTC. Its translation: CASSLMGLKPYEQYF.

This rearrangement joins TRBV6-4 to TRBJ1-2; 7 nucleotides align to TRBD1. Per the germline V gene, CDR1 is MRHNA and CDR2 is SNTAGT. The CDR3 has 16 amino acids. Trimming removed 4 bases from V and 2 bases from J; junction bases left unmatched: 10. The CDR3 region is CASSGRELTGNYGYTF. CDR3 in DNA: TGTGCCAGCAGTGGCCGGGAACTGACAGGGAACTATGGCTACACCTTC.

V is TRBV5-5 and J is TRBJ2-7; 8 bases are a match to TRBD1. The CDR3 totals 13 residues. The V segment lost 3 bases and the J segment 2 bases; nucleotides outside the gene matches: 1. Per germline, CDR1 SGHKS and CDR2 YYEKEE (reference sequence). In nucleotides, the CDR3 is TGTGCCAGCAGCTCAGGGGGCGCCTACGAGCAGTACTTC. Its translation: CASSSGGAYEQYF.

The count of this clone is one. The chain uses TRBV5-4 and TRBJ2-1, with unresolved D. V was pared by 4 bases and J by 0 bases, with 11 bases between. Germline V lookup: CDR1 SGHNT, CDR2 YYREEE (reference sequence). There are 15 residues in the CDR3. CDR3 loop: CASSPVKGSYNEQFF. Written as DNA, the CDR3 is TGTGCCAGCAGCCCCGTCAAGGGCTCCTACAATGAGCAGTTCTTC.

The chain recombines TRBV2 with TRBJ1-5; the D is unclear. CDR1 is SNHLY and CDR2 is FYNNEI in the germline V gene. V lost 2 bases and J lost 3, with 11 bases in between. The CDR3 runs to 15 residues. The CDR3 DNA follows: TGTGCCAGCAGTGAAACTGGGTTAGCCAATCAGCCCCAGCATTTT. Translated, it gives CASSETGLANQPQHF.

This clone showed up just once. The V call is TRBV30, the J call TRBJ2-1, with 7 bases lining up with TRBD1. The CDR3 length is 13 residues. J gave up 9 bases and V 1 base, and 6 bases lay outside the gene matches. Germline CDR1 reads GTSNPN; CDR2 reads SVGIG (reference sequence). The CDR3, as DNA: TGTGCCTGGAGTGCGGGGACAGTCAGTGAGCAGTTCTTC. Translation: CAWSAGTVSEQFF.

The CDR3 nucleotides are TGCGCCAGCAGCTTAGGGGTGCTCAACTATGGCTACACCTTC. This encodes CASSLGVLNYGYTF. The rearrangement links TRBV5-1 to TRBJ1-2; D is possibly TRBD1 (5 bases). Per germline, CDR1 SGHRS and CDR2 YFSETQ. The CDR3 loop spans 14 amino acids. V was shortened by 2 bases and J by 2 bases, with 10 bases between the two germline ends.

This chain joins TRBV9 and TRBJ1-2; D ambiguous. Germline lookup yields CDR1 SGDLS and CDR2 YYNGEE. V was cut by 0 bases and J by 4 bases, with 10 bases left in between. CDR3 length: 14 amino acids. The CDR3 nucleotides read TGTGCCAGCAGCGTAGGTCGCCAATTCTATGGCTACACCTTC. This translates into CASSVGRQFYGYTF.

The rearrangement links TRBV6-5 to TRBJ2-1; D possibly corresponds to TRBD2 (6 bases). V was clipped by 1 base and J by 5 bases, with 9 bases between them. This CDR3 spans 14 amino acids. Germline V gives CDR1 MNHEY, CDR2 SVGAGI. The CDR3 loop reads CASSYFAGNNEQFF. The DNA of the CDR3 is TGTGCCAGCAGTTACTTCGCGGGGAACAATGAGCAGTTCTTC.

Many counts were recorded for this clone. In nucleotides, the CDR3 is TGCGCCAGCAGCTTTTACAGGGAGGCTGGCTACACCTTC. Translating gives CASSFYREAGYTF. The chain carries TRBV5-1 and TRBJ1-2; a possible D gene is TRBD1 (6 bases). Germline V gene sequence: CDR1 SGHRS, CDR2 YFSETQ. The length of the CDR3 is 13 residues. With 2 bases removed from V and 7 bases from J, the gap between germline ends came to 12 bases.

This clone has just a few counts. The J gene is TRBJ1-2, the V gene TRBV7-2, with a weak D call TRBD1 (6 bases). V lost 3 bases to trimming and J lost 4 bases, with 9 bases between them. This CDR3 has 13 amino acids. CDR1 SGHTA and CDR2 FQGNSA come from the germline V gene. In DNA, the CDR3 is TGTGCCAGCAGCTTGGACAGAACCTATGGCTACACCTTC. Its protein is CASSLDRTYGYTF.

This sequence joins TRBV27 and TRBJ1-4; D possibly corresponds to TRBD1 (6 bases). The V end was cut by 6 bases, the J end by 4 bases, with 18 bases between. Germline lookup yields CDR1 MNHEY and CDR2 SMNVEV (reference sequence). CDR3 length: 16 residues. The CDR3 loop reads CASREFTGLGNEKLFF. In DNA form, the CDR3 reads TGTGCCAGCAGGGAATTCACAGGGTTGGGTAATGAAAAACTGTTTTTT.

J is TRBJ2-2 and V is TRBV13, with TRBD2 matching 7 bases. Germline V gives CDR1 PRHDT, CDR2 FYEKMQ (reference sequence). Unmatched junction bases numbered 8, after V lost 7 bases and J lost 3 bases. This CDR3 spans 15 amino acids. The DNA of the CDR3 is TGTGCCAGCACCCAAAGCGGGATTTACACCGGGGAGCTGTTTTTT. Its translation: CASTQSGIYTGELFF.

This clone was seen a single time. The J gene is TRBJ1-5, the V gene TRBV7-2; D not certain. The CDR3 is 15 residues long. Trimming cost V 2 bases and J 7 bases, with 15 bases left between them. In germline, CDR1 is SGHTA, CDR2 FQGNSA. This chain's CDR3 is CASSLYAGRVQPQHF. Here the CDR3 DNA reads TGTGCCAGCAGCTTATATGCGGGGAGGGTACAGCCCCAGCATTTT.

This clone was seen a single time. The CDR3 coding sequence is TGCGCCAGCAGCTTGTATCGGGCCTTCACTAACAATGAGCAGTTCTTC. It codes for CASSLYRAFTNNEQFF. The chain employs TRBV5-1 and TRBJ2-1; no firm D call. V lost 1 base and J lost 5, with 16 bases in between. The CDR3 consists of 16 residues. Per germline, CDR1 SGHRS and CDR2 YFSETQ.